This paragraph reports one TCR beta chain. Looked up from germline, CDR1 is MRHNA and CDR2 is SNTAGT. The CDR3 loop spans 13 amino acids. V was trimmed by 8 bases and J by 6 bases, leaving 11 bases between them. Assay used: immunoSEQ multiplex PCR; TCRdb lists only in-frame clones, some missing. The sample shows approximately 17,000 clones, around 96% of them seen only once. The data were taken from a study of T cell changes during pregnancy in multiple sclerosis. This receptor was identified in a female donor with multiple sclerosis, enrolled in a pregnancy study. The chain has TRBV6-4 and TRBJ1-6, with D perhaps TRBD1 (5 bases). The source was peripheral blood, collected in the third trimester of pregnancy. As DNA, the CDR3 is TGTGCCAGCGGGGCAGGTGGTAATTCACCCCTCCACTTT. The encoded protein is CASGAGGNSPLHF.